Each of the 27 T cell receptor beta chains below was sequenced from the same sample in a study of blood T cell repertoires in COVID-19. Sequencing used immunoSEQ multiplex PCR; TCRdb keeps in-frame clones, though not all of them. The sample records approximately 250,000 clones, around nine tenths being singletons. Sample: peripheral blood. The receptors originated from a man in his forties with active or convalescent COVID-19.

The chain carries TRBV4-1 and TRBJ1-1; the match to TRBD1 covers 7 bases. The germline CDR1 and CDR2 sequences are MGHRA and YSYEKL. CDR3 length equals 15 residues. V was clipped by 1 base and J by 5 bases; unmatched bases: 7. DNA of the CDR3: TGCGCCAGCAGCCAAGCGACAGGGTTGATAACTGAAGCTTTCTTT. This sequence encodes CASSQATGLITEAFF.

This clone was detected once. The chain carries TRBV14 and TRBJ1-1, with D maybe TRBD1 (6 bases). CDR3 length equals 15 residues. CDR1 is SGHDN and CDR2 is FVKESK in the germline V gene. Trimming left V 3 bases short and J 7 bases short, with 18 bases between. CDR3 DNA sequence: TGTGCCAGCAGCCAGCTGGGGGGCGGGGGGGATGAAGCTTTCTTT. Amino acids: CASSQLGGGGDEAFF.

This clone occurred a few times. The chain joins TRBV11-2 to TRBJ1-1; D ambiguous. V dropped 4 bases and J dropped 4 bases, with 13 bases sitting between them. Germline CDR1 is SGHAT and CDR2 is FQNNGV. This CDR3 comprises 14 residues. For the CDR3, the DNA is TGTGCCAGCAGCTCTCCCACCATACTCACTGAAGCTTTCTTT. This gives the protein CASSSPTILTEAFF.

V gene TRBV24-1 combines with J gene TRBJ2-5; tentative D call: TRBD1 (5 bases). Looked up from germline, CDR1 is KGHDR and CDR2 is SFDVKD. This CDR3 spans 15 amino acids. The V gene lost 9 bases and the J gene lost 0 bases, with 16 bases spanning the gap. CDR3 in DNA: TGTGCCACCTCCGACTCGACAGACCACCAAGAGACCCAGTACTTC. It encodes CATSDSTDHQETQYF.

The V call is TRBV30, the J call TRBJ1-6; D remains unclear. CDR3 length: 11 amino acids. Trimming cost V 2 bases and J 14 bases, with 10 bases left between them. Germline V gene data show CDR1 as GTSNPN and CDR2 as SVGIG (reference sequence). CDR3 protein: CAWSTSFSLHF. The CDR3 region has the DNA TGTGCCTGGAGTACATCTTTTTCCCTCCACTTT.

The V gene is TRBV9, the J gene TRBJ1-3; D remains unclear. V shed 0 bases and J shed 7 bases, with 11 bases lying between them. This CDR3 comprises 14 residues. Germline V CDR1 and CDR2: SGDLS, YYNGEE. CDR3 nucleotides: TGTGCCAGCAGCGTAGGGGAGGGATCGAACACCATATATTTT. Residues: CASSVGEGSNTIYF.

This chain links TRBV10-3 with TRBJ1-4; tentatively, D is TRBD1 (5 bases). Trimming stripped 4 bases from V and 14 bases from J, with 11 bases between. Germline V gene lookup returns CDR1 ENHRY and CDR2 SYGVKD. CDR3 length: 11 amino acids. For the CDR3, the DNA is TGTGCCATCAGTGGGGGCGGAGGGCTGTTTTTT. This encodes CAISGGGGLFF.

The chain has TRBV12-5 and TRBJ1-5; 7 bases map to TRBD1. The V and J ends lost 8 bases and 0 bases, in that order; junction bases with no gene match: 7. CDR1 is LGHNT and CDR2 is FRNRAP in the germline V gene. This CDR3 comprises 15 residues. CDR3 coding DNA: TGTGCTAGTACCCTAGGGACAGTTAGCAATCAGCCCCAGCATTTT. Amino acid sequence: CASTLGTVSNQPQHF.

The chain employs TRBV18 and TRBJ1-6; 7 nucleotides match TRBD1. V was clipped by 6 bases and J by 6 bases; unmatched bases: 2. The CDR3 loop spans 13 amino acids. Germline V gives CDR1 KGHSH, CDR2 LQKENI. The DNA for the CDR3 is TGTGCCAGCTCGACAGGGATTAATTCACCCCTCCACTTT. Its translation is CASSTGINSPLHF.

The chain uses TRBV2 and TRBJ2-5; no clear D. V lost 6 bases and J 2 bases, leaving 10 bases between the germline ends. The CDR3 sequence is 13 residues long. Germline assignment: CDR1 SNHLY and CDR2 FYNNEI. This chain's CDR3 is CASRGDIQETQYF. The CDR3, as DNA: TGTGCCAGCAGGGGCGACATTCAAGAGACCCAGTACTTC. Looking up the rest from reference TRBV2 and TRBJ2-5 gives the full variable domain: EPEVTQTPSHQVTQMGQEVILRCVPISNHLYFYWYRQILGQKVEFLVSFYNNEISEKSEIFDDQFSVERPDGSNFTLKIRSTKLEDSAMYFCASRGDIQETQYFGPGTRLLVL.

Here the CDR3 DNA reads TGTGCCAGTAGTTTCGGGGGTGATCAGCCCCAGCATTTT. Amino acid sequence: CASSFGGDQPQHF. This chain links TRBV19 with TRBJ1-5, with a weak D call TRBD1 (5 bases). The germline V gene has CDR1 LNHDA and CDR2 SQIVND (reference sequence). The CDR3 covers 13 residues. The V gene lost 5 bases and the J gene lost 5 bases, with 10 bases spanning the gap.

The chain joins TRBV24-1 to TRBJ2-4; possibly TRBD2 for D (5 bases). V lost 4 bases, J lost 8 bases, and 11 bases lay in between. CDR3 size: 13 residues. From germline, CDR1 is KGHDR and CDR2 SFDVKD. CDR3 amino acids: CATSDRGRDIQYF. CDR3 nucleotides: TGTGCCACCAGTGACCGAGGGAGAGACATTCAGTACTTC.

V gene TRBV24-1 combines with J gene TRBJ2-3, with 9 nucleotides matching TRBD1. V was pared by 4 bases and J by 4 bases, with 5 bases of the junction left unmatched. CDR1 is KGHDR, CDR2 SFDVKD, per germline. CDR3 length: 15 residues. The CDR3 protein is CATSDLGQGSDTQYF. CDR3 coding DNA: TGTGCCACCAGTGACCTAGGACAGGGGTCAGATACGCAGTATTTT.

The rearrangement links TRBV9 to TRBJ2-7, with TRBD1 matching 7 bases. CDR1 SGDLS and CDR2 YYNGEE come from the germline V gene. V was clipped by 4 bases and J by 3 bases; unmatched bases: 4. This CDR3 is 13 amino acids long. CDR3 nucleotides: TGTGCCAGCAGCCAGGGGGATCTCTACGAGCAGTACTTC. It specifies CASSQGDLYEQYF.

The chain couples TRBV7-6 to TRBJ1-1; D is perhaps TRBD1 (5 bases). V lost 1 base and J lost 5, with 8 bases in between. Germline V gene lookup returns CDR1 SGHVS and CDR2 FNYEAQ. The CDR3 is made up of 13 amino acids. CDR3 nucleotide sequence: TGTGCCAGCAGCTTAGAGAAGGGGACTGAAGCTTTCTTT. It is translated as CASSLEKGTEAFF.

This clone was recorded once. The chain recombines TRBV11-3 with TRBJ1-1; D is ambiguous. Germline V gives CDR1 SGHNT, CDR2 YENEEA. The V gene lost 5 bases and the J gene lost 4 bases, with 11 bases spanning the gap. There are 13 residues in the CDR3. The CDR3 protein is CASSEVGGTEAFF. The DNA of the CDR3 is TGTGCCAGCAGCGAGGTAGGAGGCACTGAAGCTTTCTTT. The full variable domain, completed using reference TRBV11-3 and TRBJ1-1, is EAGVVQSPRYKIIEKKQPVAFWCNPISGHNTLYWYLQNLGQGPELLIRYENEEAVDDSQLPKDRFSAERLKGVDSTLKIQPAELGDSAVYLCASSEVGGTEAFFGQGTRLTVV.

The chain recombines TRBV5-1 with TRBJ2-1; 7 bases match TRBD2. The CDR3 spans 14 residues. J gave up 5 bases and V 0 bases, and 2 bases lay outside the gene matches. Germline-derived CDR1 and CDR2 are SGHRS and YFSETQ. CDR3 protein: CASSLVGGDNEQFF. The DNA for the CDR3 is TGCGCCAGCAGCTTGGTGGGAGGGGACAATGAGCAGTTCTTC.

The chain joins TRBV11-3 to TRBJ1-2, with D unclear. The CDR3 consists of 14 residues. Germline CDR1 is SGHNT and CDR2 is YENEEA. V was trimmed by 5 bases and J by 5 bases, leaving 15 bases between them. This CDR3 reads CASSPPGKGYGYTF. The CDR3 DNA is TGTGCCAGCAGCCCCCCCGGGAAAGGGTATGGCTACACCTTC.

In its sample, this clone was seen once. The chain combines TRBV6-5 with TRBJ2-7; 7 positions match TRBD2. Germline loops: CDR1 MNHEY, CDR2 SVGAGI. The CDR3 is 14 amino acids. V lost 6 bases and J lost 4; bases outside the gene matches: 9. The CDR3 loop is CASRKAGKPYEQYF. In nucleotides, the CDR3 is TGTGCCAGCAGAAAAGCGGGGAAGCCGTACGAGCAGTACTTC.

V and J are TRBV5-4 and TRBJ1-1; D unclear. V was cut by 3 bases and J by 1 base, with 10 bases left in between. CDR3 length: 14 residues. Germline values: CDR1 SGHNT, CDR2 YYREEE (reference sequence). CDR3 amino acids: CASSSVRGNTEAFF. The CDR3 bases are TGTGCCAGCAGCTCGGTGCGTGGGAACACTGAAGCTTTCTTT.

In this sample, this clone turned up a few times. The rearrangement uses TRBV29-1 and TRBJ1-3; no definite D call. Looked up from germline, CDR1 is SQVTM and CDR2 is ANQGSEA. Trimming left V 4 bases short and J 0 bases short, with 7 bases between. The CDR3 runs 13 residues. CDR3 in DNA: TGCAGCGTTGTCCGTAACTCTGGAAACACCATATATTTT. Amino acid sequence: CSVVRNSGNTIYF.

The chain combines TRBV28 with TRBJ2-5; TRBD1 matches 10 bases. The germline V gene encodes CDR1 MDHEN and CDR2 SYDVKM. The CDR3 contains 16 residues. V was pared by 2 bases and J by 5 bases, with 8 bases of the junction left unmatched. CDR3 bases: TGTGCCAGCAGTTTACCGGGACAGGGGATTGAGGAGACCCAGTACTTC. Residues: CASSLPGQGIEETQYF.

V and J are TRBV6-5 and TRBJ2-2; TRBD2 agrees at 11 bases. This CDR3 has 15 amino acids. In germline, CDR1 is MNHEY, CDR2 SVGAGI. Germline trimming cut 5 bases from V and 8 bases from J; bases unmatched to any gene: 7. The CDR3 sequence is CASSIGTSGPGELFF. In DNA, the CDR3 is TGTGCCAGCAGTATCGGGACTAGCGGCCCAGGGGAGCTGTTTTTT.

The CDR3 spells CASSLTRLAGNNEQFF. The CDR3 DNA sequence: TGTGCCAGCAGCTTGACTAGACTAGCGGGTAACAATGAGCAGTTCTTC. The chain links TRBV7-9 to TRBJ2-1; 10 bases are shared with TRBD2. V lost 3 bases, J lost 5 bases, and 7 bases stayed unmatched. The CDR3 has 16 amino acids. Germline V gene sequence: CDR1 SEHNR, CDR2 FQNEAQ (reference sequence).

The CDR3 here is CASTESPTYNEQFF. CDR3 in DNA: TGTGCCAGCACCGAGTCGCCGACCTACAATGAGCAGTTCTTC. The chain is built from TRBV27 and TRBJ2-1, with D unresolved. The germline gives CDR1 MNHEY, CDR2 SMNVEV (reference sequence). Trimming stripped 7 bases from V and 2 bases from J, with 12 bases between. This CDR3 comprises 14 residues.

The rearrangement uses TRBV4-2 and TRBJ1-2; 8 bases line up with TRBD1. Per the germline V gene, CDR1 is LGHNA and CDR2 is YNFKEQ. The ends lost 0 bases at V and 8 bases at J; junction bases unmatched: 8. The length of the CDR3 is 15 residues. The CDR3 reads CASSQDNRQGYGYTF. CDR3 DNA: TGTGCCAGCAGCCAAGATAATCGACAGGGGTACGGCTACACCTTC.

This chain links TRBV20-1 with TRBJ1-5, with TRBD1 matching 7 bases. Germline V gene lookup returns CDR1 DFQATT and CDR2 SNEGSKA (reference sequence). This CDR3 region has 14 residues. The V gene end was trimmed by 3 bases and the J gene end by 2 bases; junction bases not matched to a gene: 4. This chain's CDR3 is CSASFGQGNQPQHF. The CDR3 nucleotides are TGCAGTGCTAGTTTTGGACAGGGCAATCAGCCCCAGCATTTT.